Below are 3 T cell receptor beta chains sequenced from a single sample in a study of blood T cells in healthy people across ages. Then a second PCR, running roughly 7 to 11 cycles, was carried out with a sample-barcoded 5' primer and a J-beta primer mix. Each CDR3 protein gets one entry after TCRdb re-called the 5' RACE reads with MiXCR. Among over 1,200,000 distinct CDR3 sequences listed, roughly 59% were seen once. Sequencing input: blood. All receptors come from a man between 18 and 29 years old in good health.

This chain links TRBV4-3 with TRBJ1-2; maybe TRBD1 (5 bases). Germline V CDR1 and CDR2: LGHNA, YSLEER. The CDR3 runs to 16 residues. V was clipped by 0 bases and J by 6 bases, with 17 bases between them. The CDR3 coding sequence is TGCGCCAGCAGCCAAGATCTTGAGAAGGGGCGGCATGGCTACACCTTC. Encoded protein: CASSQDLEKGRHGYTF.

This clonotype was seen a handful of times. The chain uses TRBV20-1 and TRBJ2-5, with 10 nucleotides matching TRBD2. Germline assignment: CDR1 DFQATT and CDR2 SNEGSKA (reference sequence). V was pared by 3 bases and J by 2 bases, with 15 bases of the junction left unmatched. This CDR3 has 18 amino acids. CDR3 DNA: TGCAGTGCTAGCCCCCACCCACCTAGCGGGAGTCGGCAAGAGACCCAGTACTTC. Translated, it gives CSASPHPPSGSRQETQYF.

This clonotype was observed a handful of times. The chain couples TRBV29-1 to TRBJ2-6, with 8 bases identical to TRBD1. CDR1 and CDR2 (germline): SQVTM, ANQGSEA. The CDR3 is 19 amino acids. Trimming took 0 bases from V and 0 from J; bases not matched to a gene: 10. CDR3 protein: CSVEEPGTGTHSGANVLTF. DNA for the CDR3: TGCAGCGTTGAAGAGCCCGGGACAGGCACCCACTCTGGGGCCAACGTCCTGACTTTC.